Listed below are T cell receptor beta chains from one sample, sequenced in a study of shared clonotypes between healthy human individuals. Data came from immunoSEQ multiplex PCR; TCRdb stores just in-frame clones and leaves some out. This table holds some 660,000 clones, 73% found once. The sample comprised memory CD4+ T cells sorted from blood. The receptor set was obtained from a woman in her twenties or thirties in good health. The conserved cysteine and the conserved F or W are not part of the CDR3 here. For some rows the clone size is stated as once, few or many, or as a class when expanded; others skip it.

V	size	J	CDR3
TRBV5-1	NA	TRBJ2-5	ASSLAPTGRETQY
TRBV11-2	NA	TRBJ2-3	ASSLDGVSTDTQY
TRBV5-1	NA	TRBJ2-1	ASSEASGSYNEQF
TRBV28	NA	TRBJ1-4	ASSARGEKLF
TRBV28	NA	TRBJ1-5	ASSLGRTGGNQPQH
TRBV18	few	TRBJ2-3	ASSPVRGPDTQY
TRBV5-1	NA	TRBJ2-3	ASSLEGQSGTDTQY
TRBV6-4	few	TRBJ2-3	ASSDSWGADTQY
TRBV28	NA	TRBJ1-6	ASNRGDYTDSPLH
TRBV11-2	NA	TRBJ2-3	ASSFSGTRQGGTDTQY
TRBV28	NA	TRBJ1-4	ASSLGGRGKNEKLF
TRBV19	NA	TRBJ2-1	ASSIAGGAGEQF
TRBV4-1	NA	TRBJ2-1	ASSQLSAGGNEQF
TRBV4-1	NA	TRBJ2-1	ASSQDAQSFSYNEQF
TRBV10-3	few	TRBJ2-5	AISGPSQETQY
TRBV4-1	NA	TRBJ1-3	ASSHPLTGISGNTIY
TRBV6-1	NA	TRBJ2-3	ASKRTSGLTDTQY
TRBV5-1	NA	TRBJ2-7	ASSNPSGGFGEQY